This T cell receptor beta chain stems from a study of cytomegalovirus exposure and HLA in healthy donors. Study outcomes and limitations: Associated with cytomegalovirus, according to the listing, were 150 to 200 TCR beta chains.

The CDR3 runs 14 residues. The V gene end was trimmed by 3 bases and the J gene end by 7 bases; junction bases not matched to a gene: 3. Germline CDR1 reads MGHRA; CDR2 reads YSYEKL. This table comes from immunoSEQ multiplex PCR, and its TCRdb copy is limited to in-frame clones, with some not included. Altogether some 130,000 clones are present, 89% being singletons, with the ten largest covering 1% to 1.5%. On this clone: Its antigen is still unknown.

The rearrangement joins TRBV4-1 to TRBJ1-4; 9 bases align to TRBD1. The source is a woman younger than 35 in good health and CMV-seronegative. Material: PBMCs. CDR3: CASSHGTGSEKLFF. The CDR3 nucleotides are TGCGCCAGCAGCCACGGGACAGGGAGTGAAAAACTGTTTTTT.